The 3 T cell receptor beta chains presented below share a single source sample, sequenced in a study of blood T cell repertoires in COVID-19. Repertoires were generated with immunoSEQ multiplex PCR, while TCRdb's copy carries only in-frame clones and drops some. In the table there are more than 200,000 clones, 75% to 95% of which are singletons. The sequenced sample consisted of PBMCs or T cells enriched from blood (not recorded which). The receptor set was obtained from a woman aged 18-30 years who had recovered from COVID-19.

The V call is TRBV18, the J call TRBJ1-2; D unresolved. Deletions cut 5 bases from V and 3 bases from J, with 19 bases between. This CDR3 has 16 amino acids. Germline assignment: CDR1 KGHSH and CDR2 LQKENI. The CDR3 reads CASSSTRQRADYGYTF. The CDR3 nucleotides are TGTGCCAGCTCAAGCACCCGGCAGCGGGCCGACTATGGCTACACCTTC.

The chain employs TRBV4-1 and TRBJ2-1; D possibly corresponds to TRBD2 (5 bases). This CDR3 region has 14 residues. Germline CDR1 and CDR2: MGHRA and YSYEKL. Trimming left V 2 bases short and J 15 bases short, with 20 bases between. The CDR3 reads CASSQPLESSVRFF. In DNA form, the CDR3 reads TGCGCCAGCAGCCAACCGTTAGAGAGTAGCGTACGGTTCTTC.

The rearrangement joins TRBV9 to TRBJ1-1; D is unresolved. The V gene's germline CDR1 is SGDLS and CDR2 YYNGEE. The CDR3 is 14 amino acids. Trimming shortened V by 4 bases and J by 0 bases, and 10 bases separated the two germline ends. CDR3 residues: CASSSSGMNTEAFF. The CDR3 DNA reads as TGTGCCAGCAGCTCCTCTGGCATGAACACTGAAGCTTTCTTT.